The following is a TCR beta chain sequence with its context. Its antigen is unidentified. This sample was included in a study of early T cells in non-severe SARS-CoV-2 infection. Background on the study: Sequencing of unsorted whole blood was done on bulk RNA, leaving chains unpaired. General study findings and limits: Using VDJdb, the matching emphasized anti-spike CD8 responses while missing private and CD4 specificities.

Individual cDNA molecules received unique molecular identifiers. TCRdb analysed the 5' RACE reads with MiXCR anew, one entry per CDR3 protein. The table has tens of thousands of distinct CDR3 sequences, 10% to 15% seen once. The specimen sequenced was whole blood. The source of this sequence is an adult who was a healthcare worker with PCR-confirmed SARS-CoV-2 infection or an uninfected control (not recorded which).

Written as DNA, the CDR3 is TGTGCCAGCAGCTTTGCCCAGGGGAACGGCTACACCTTC. This sequence encodes CASSFAQGNGYTF. The chain has TRBV7-2 and TRBJ1-2; D might be TRBD1 (6 bases). Trimming left V 3 bases short and J 8 bases short, with 13 bases between. The CDR3 has 13 amino acids. Germline CDR1 SGHTA, CDR2 FQGNSA.